This T cell receptor (beta chain) was profiled in a study of cytomegalovirus exposure and HLA in healthy donors. Study-wide results and caveats: Sequencing likely produced, as an artifact, a cluster of highly shared sequence variants. Later, an analysis found that common viral pathogens appeared to be linked with several of the most significant clusters. Reports showed the classifier diagnosing cytomegalovirus status with high specificity and sensitivity. Serostatus for CMV was the only available immune exposure information.

Turning to this clone: Its antigen is unknown.

Germline CDR1 is KGHSH and CDR2 is LQKENI. CDR3 length: 14 residues. The germline V and J ends were trimmed by 3 bases and 4 bases, with 12 bases remaining between them. The PCR contained 60 Vbeta and 13 Jbeta primers. Profiled with immunoSEQ multiplex PCR; TCRdb holds only in-frame clones, not every one. The sample includes fewer than 200,000 clones, around 74% of them seen just once. Sequencing used PBMCs. The TCR comes from a female donor in good health and CMV-seronegative. The genes are TRBV18 and TRBJ1-2, with no clear D. The CDR3 coding sequence is TGTGCCAGCTCACCGCAACAGTTCTTCTATGGCTACACCTTC. Residues: CASSPQQFFYGYTF.